The sequence of this T cell receptor beta chain was determined in a study of blood T cells in healthy people across ages. Alongside a J-beta primer mix, a sample-barcoded 5' primer served in a second PCR lasting about 7 to 12 cycles. TCRdb re-analysed the 5' RACE reads in MiXCR, keeping a single row per CDR3 protein. The table includes over a million distinct CDR3 sequences, 42% detected once. This receptor was identified in a woman aged 18-29 years in good health. The sample taken for sequencing was blood.

The CDR3 here is CASSEDHEQYF. CDR3 bases: TGTGCCAGCTCGGAGGACCACGAGCAGTACTTC. The chain joins TRBV3-1 to TRBJ2-7; D possibly corresponds to TRBD2 (5 bases). The CDR3 is made up of 11 amino acids. Germline values: CDR1 LGHDT, CDR2 YNNKEL (reference sequence). Trimming took off 8 bases at V and 5 bases at J, with 10 bases between the two ends.